This entry concerns a single T cell receptor beta chain. Antigen specificity is unknown. TCRdb called the reads again in MiXCR, with one record for every CDR3 protein. The sample has 200,000 to 300,000 distinct CDR3 sequences; over 8% are singletons. The data originate from a study of T cell repertoires in cytomegalovirus infection. Looking at the study overall: Based on public TCR beta signatures, there were indications of CMV infection and of a matching HLA type. Regarding the study as a whole: The ex vivo response was dominated by HLA-C-restricted CMV-specific TCR beta clonotypes.

Sequenced input: PBMCs. The source of this sequence is a human donor in good health (CMV status not recorded). Some clones in this sample may be carry-over from other donors' samples.

This chain's CDR3 is CASSPDRAYSPLHF. For the CDR3, the DNA is TGTGCCAGCAGCCCCGACAGGGCTTATTCACCCCTCCACTTT. The chain recombines TRBV7-6 with TRBJ1-6; 7 nucleotides align to TRBD1. This CDR3 comprises 14 residues. V gave up 5 bases and J gave up 8 bases; unmatched junction bases: 6. The germline gives CDR1 SGHVS, CDR2 FNYEAQ. Drawing the rest from reference TRBV7-6 and TRBJ1-6, the complete variable domain is GAGVSQSPRYKVTKRGQDVALRCDPISGHVSLYWYRQALGQGPEFLTYFNYEAQQDKSGLPNDRFSAERPEGSISTLTIQRTEQRDSAMYRCASSPDRAYSPLHFGNGTRLTVT.